A selection of T cell receptor beta chains follows, all from one sample in a study of radiation and T cells in renal cell carcinoma. The repertoire was sequenced with immunoSEQ multiplex PCR; TCRdb's copy has only in-frame clones and lacks some. The table records approximately 90,000 clones, 70% to 90% of them present only once. The material sequenced was blood, taken from a patient whose treatment included radiotherapy and nephrectomy. The receptors originated from a man aged 50-59 years with renal cell carcinoma. Each CDR3 is given with its conserved first and last residue. Each record gives: clone size, V gene, CDR3 length, D gene, J gene, CDR3 DNA, CDR3 protein. A D gene is named only where the DNA matches it firmly. Some rows mark clone size as missing; the rest say once, few, many or name a class of expanded clone.

abundance: NA
v_gene: TRBV5-1
len: 14
d_gene: TRBD1
j_gene: TRBJ1-3
CDR3nt: TGCGCCAGCAGCCCCTGGACAGGGGAGAACACCATATATTTT
CDR3aa: CASSPWTGENTIYF

abundance: NA
v_gene: TRBV11-2
len: 15
d_gene: TRBD2
j_gene: TRBJ2-7
CDR3nt: TGTGCCAGCAGCCTACTAGCGGGAGACAGCAACGAGCAGTACTTC
CDR3aa: CASSLLAGDSNEQYF

abundance: NA
v_gene: TRBV5-1
len: 14
d_gene: TRBD1
j_gene: TRBJ1-1
CDR3nt: TGCGCCAGCAGCTTGAATCCAGGGGGCGAGGAAGCTTTCTTT
CDR3aa: CASSLNPGGEEAFF

abundance: NA
v_gene: TRBV29-1
len: 13
d_gene: NA
j_gene: TRBJ2-2
CDR3nt: TGCAGCGTTGTTGGACAAAACACCGGGGAGCTGTTTTTT
CDR3aa: CSVVGQNTGELFF

abundance: NA
v_gene: TRBV2
len: 14
d_gene: TRBD2
j_gene: TRBJ2-1
CDR3nt: TGTGCCATTTCCGGGACTAGCCGATACAATGAGCAGTTCTTC
CDR3aa: CAISGTSRYNEQFF

abundance: NA
v_gene: TRBV11-2
len: 13
d_gene: NA
j_gene: TRBJ1-2
CDR3nt: TGTGCCAGCACCCCGGGGGTCCAGTCGAGTAGCACCTTC
CDR3aa: CASTPGVQSSSTF

abundance: NA
v_gene: TRBV7-9
len: 13
d_gene: NA
j_gene: TRBJ2-3
CDR3nt: TGTGCCAGCAGCTTATCTCGCACAGATACGCAGTATTTT
CDR3aa: CASSLSRTDTQYF

abundance: NA
v_gene: TRBV9
len: 15
d_gene: NA
j_gene: TRBJ1-5
CDR3nt: TGTGCCAGCAGCGTAGCTGGTGGTGACAATCAGCCCCAGCATTTT
CDR3aa: CASSVAGGDNQPQHF

abundance: NA
v_gene: TRBV5-6
len: 12
d_gene: NA
j_gene: TRBJ1-1
CDR3nt: TGTGCCAGCAGCAACAGACCCACTGAAGCTTTCTTT
CDR3aa: CASSNRPTEAFF

abundance: NA
v_gene: TRBV27
len: 16
d_gene: TRBD1
j_gene: TRBJ1-3
CDR3nt: TGTGCCAGCAGTGCTAGATTGACAGGGAACGGAAACACCATATATTTT
CDR3aa: CASSARLTGNGNTIYF

abundance: few
v_gene: TRBV19
len: 15
d_gene: NA
j_gene: TRBJ1-1
CDR3nt: TGTGCCAGTAGTACCCGGTGGAGGGAAAACACTGAAGCTTTCTTT
CDR3aa: CASSTRWRENTEAFF

abundance: once
v_gene: TRBV28
len: 15
d_gene: TRBD2
j_gene: TRBJ2-7
CDR3nt: TGTGCCAGCAGTCCCCGGAGGGAGGGCCCCTACGAGCAGTACTTC
CDR3aa: CASSPRREGPYEQYF

abundance: NA
v_gene: TRBV21-1
len: 14
d_gene: NA
j_gene: TRBJ2-3
CDR3nt: TGTGCCAGCAGCCTTAGGGGGCGGACAGATACGCAGTATTTT
CDR3aa: CASSLRGRTDTQYF

abundance: NA
v_gene: TRBV6-1
len: 13
d_gene: NA
j_gene: TRBJ1-2
CDR3nt: TGTGCCAGCAGTGAAAAAGGATACTATGGCTACACCTTC
CDR3aa: CASSEKGYYGYTF

abundance: NA
v_gene: TRBV5-1
len: 16
d_gene: TRBD1
j_gene: TRBJ1-4
CDR3nt: TGCGCCAGCAGCGGTTGGACAGGCGCAACTAATGAAAAACTGTTTTTT
CDR3aa: CASSGWTGATNEKLFF

abundance: NA
v_gene: TRBV27
len: 13
d_gene: NA
j_gene: TRBJ1-2
CDR3nt: TGTGCCAGCAGTAGGGCGGCTAACTATGGCTACACCTTC
CDR3aa: CASSRAANYGYTF

abundance: NA
v_gene: TRBV18
len: 14
d_gene: NA
j_gene: TRBJ1-4
CDR3nt: TGTGCCAGCTCACCAGCTAACAGTAATGAAAAACTGTTTTTT
CDR3aa: CASSPANSNEKLFF

abundance: NA
v_gene: TRBV10-3
len: 15
d_gene: TRBD2
j_gene: TRBJ2-1
CDR3nt: TGTGCCATCAGAGAGACTAGCGGGAGGGGGGATGAGCAGTTCTTC
CDR3aa: CAIRETSGRGDEQFF

abundance: NA
v_gene: TRBV6-5
len: 14
d_gene: NA
j_gene: TRBJ2-5
CDR3nt: TGTGCCAGCAGTTTCCTAGTTTCGCAAGAGACCCAGTACTTC
CDR3aa: CASSFLVSQETQYF

abundance: NA
v_gene: TRBV4-1
len: 15
d_gene: NA
j_gene: TRBJ2-6
CDR3nt: TGCGCCAGCAGCCAAGATTTCTCTGGGGCCAACGTCCTGACTTTC
CDR3aa: CASSQDFSGANVLTF

abundance: NA
v_gene: TRBV23-1
len: 14
d_gene: NA
j_gene: TRBJ2-4
CDR3nt: TGCGCCAGCAGTCATAGGCGCCCCGAAAACATTCAGTACTTC
CDR3aa: CASSHRRPENIQYF

abundance: NA
v_gene: TRBV5-4
len: 16
d_gene: NA
j_gene: TRBJ2-5
CDR3nt: TGTGCCAGCAGCTTGTCCCTCAACAGGGGCGGGAAGACCCAGTACTTC
CDR3aa: CASSLSLNRGGKTQYF

abundance: NA
v_gene: TRBV11-2
len: 14
d_gene: NA
j_gene: TRBJ2-7
CDR3nt: TGTGCCAGCAGCTTATCGTTATTCTCTTTGGAGCAGTACTTC
CDR3aa: CASSLSLFSLEQYF

abundance: NA
v_gene: TRBV6-5
len: 14
d_gene: NA
j_gene: TRBJ2-3
CDR3nt: TGTGCCAGCAGTTCACGGCGGTTCACAGATACGCAGTATTTT
CDR3aa: CASSSRRFTDTQYF

abundance: NA
v_gene: TRBV4-3
len: 16
d_gene: NA
j_gene: TRBJ2-3
CDR3nt: TGCGCCAGCAGCCAAGGCGGGGGCGAAAGCACAGATACGCAGTATTTT
CDR3aa: CASSQGGGESTDTQYF

abundance: NA
v_gene: TRBV2
len: 12
d_gene: NA
j_gene: TRBJ1-1
CDR3nt: TGTGCCAGCAGTGACAGGGACACTGAAGCTTTCTTT
CDR3aa: CASSDRDTEAFF

abundance: NA
v_gene: TRBV2
len: 14
d_gene: NA
j_gene: TRBJ2-7
CDR3nt: TGTGCCAGCAGTGAAACTAGAGGGGCCTACGAGCAGTACTTC
CDR3aa: CASSETRGAYEQYF

abundance: NA
v_gene: TRBV10-3
len: 15
d_gene: NA
j_gene: TRBJ1-1
CDR3nt: TGTGCCATCAGTGACCAGGGGATGGGGAACACTGAAGCTTTCTTT
CDR3aa: CAISDQGMGNTEAFF

abundance: NA
v_gene: TRBV4-2
len: 17
d_gene: TRBD2
j_gene: TRBJ2-4
CDR3nt: TGTGCCAGCAGCCAAGAACCGGGACTAGCGATCAAAAACATTCAGTACTTC
CDR3aa: CASSQEPGLAIKNIQYF

abundance: NA
v_gene: TRBV5-5
len: 15
d_gene: TRBD1
j_gene: TRBJ1-2
CDR3nt: TGTGCCAGCAGCTTGGGACAGGGTCAGAACTATGGCTACACCTTC
CDR3aa: CASSLGQGQNYGYTF

abundance: few
v_gene: TRBV10-3
len: 15
d_gene: NA
j_gene: TRBJ2-3
CDR3nt: TGTGCCATCAGTGGGTCAGTCCCTAGCACAGATACGCAGTATTTT
CDR3aa: CAISGSVPSTDTQYF

abundance: NA
v_gene: TRBV27
len: 14
d_gene: NA
j_gene: TRBJ2-7
CDR3nt: TGTGCCAGCAGTTTATTCGGCAACTCCTACGAGCAGTACTTC
CDR3aa: CASSLFGNSYEQYF

abundance: NA
v_gene: TRBV10-2
len: 13
d_gene: NA
j_gene: TRBJ1-4
CDR3nt: TGCGCCAGCGGCATGGGCGGGGATGAAAAACTGTTTTTT
CDR3aa: CASGMGGDEKLFF

abundance: NA
v_gene: TRBV19
len: 8
d_gene: NA
j_gene: TRBJ2-2
CDR3nt: TGTGTCACCGGGGAGCTGTTTTTT
CDR3aa: CVTGELFF

abundance: NA
v_gene: TRBV5-4
len: 15
d_gene: NA
j_gene: TRBJ2-3
CDR3nt: TGTGCCAGCACTTATTCAGAGAGTTTTACAGATACGCAGTATTTT
CDR3aa: CASTYSESFTDTQYF

abundance: NA
v_gene: TRBV4-1
len: 15
d_gene: TRBD2
j_gene: TRBJ2-7
CDR3nt: TGCGCCAGCAGCCAGACCGGGACTAGCGCCTACGAGCAGTACTTC
CDR3aa: CASSQTGTSAYEQYF

abundance: NA
v_gene: TRBV6-1
len: 17
d_gene: TRBD1
j_gene: TRBJ2-7
CDR3nt: TGTGCCAGCAGTGAAGCGCTAGGACAGGCAGGTTGGGACGAGCAGTACTTC
CDR3aa: CASSEALGQAGWDEQYF

abundance: NA
v_gene: TRBV9
len: 17
d_gene: TRBD2
j_gene: TRBJ2-1
CDR3nt: TGTGCCAGCAGCGCTAGGAGGAGTCGCGGGGGGAAAAATGAGCAGTTCTTC
CDR3aa: CASSARRSRGGKNEQFF

abundance: few
v_gene: TRBV7-9
len: 15
d_gene: TRBD2
j_gene: TRBJ2-2
CDR3nt: TGTGCCAGCAGCTTTCTAGCGGTTAACACCGGGGAGCTGTTTTTT
CDR3aa: CASSFLAVNTGELFF

abundance: NA
v_gene: TRBV5-1
len: 17
d_gene: NA
j_gene: TRBJ1-3
CDR3nt: TGCGCCAGCAGCTTGGCCCTCGGTAGAATGAGTGGAAACACCATATATTTT
CDR3aa: CASSLALGRMSGNTIYF

abundance: once
v_gene: TRBV6-5
len: 13
d_gene: NA
j_gene: TRBJ2-7
CDR3nt: TGTGCCAGCAGTTACACTGGCTCCTACGAGCAGTACTTC
CDR3aa: CASSYTGSYEQYF

abundance: NA
v_gene: TRBV2
len: 15
d_gene: NA
j_gene: TRBJ1-5
CDR3nt: TGTGCCAGCAATTGGGGGACTGATAGCAATCAGCCCCAGCATTTT
CDR3aa: CASNWGTDSNQPQHF

abundance: NA
v_gene: TRBV2
len: 13
d_gene: NA
j_gene: TRBJ1-2
CDR3nt: TGTGCCAGCAGCGTCGGACGGATCTATGGCTACACCTTC
CDR3aa: CASSVGRIYGYTF

abundance: NA
v_gene: TRBV10-2
len: 14
d_gene: NA
j_gene: TRBJ2-1
CDR3nt: TGCGCCAGCAGTGTCTGGGAATGGGCCGATGAGCAGTTCTTC
CDR3aa: CASSVWEWADEQFF

abundance: NA
v_gene: TRBV25-1
len: 14
d_gene: NA
j_gene: TRBJ1-3
CDR3nt: TGTGCCAGCAGTGACGACAGCTCTGGAAACACCATATATTTT
CDR3aa: CASSDDSSGNTIYF

abundance: NA
v_gene: TRBV28
len: 14
d_gene: NA
j_gene: TRBJ2-7
CDR3nt: TGTGCCAGCAGCCTTATGTCAGGGGTATACGAGCAGTACTTC
CDR3aa: CASSLMSGVYEQYF

abundance: NA
v_gene: TRBV29-1
len: 13
d_gene: TRBD1
j_gene: TRBJ1-4
CDR3nt: TGCAGCGTTAGACAGGGAAGTATTGAAAAACTGTTTTTT
CDR3aa: CSVRQGSIEKLFF

abundance: NA
v_gene: TRBV10-3
len: 15
d_gene: NA
j_gene: TRBJ2-1
CDR3nt: TGTGCCATCAGTGAAACAGGCTCCTATAACAATGAGCAGTTCTTC
CDR3aa: CAISETGSYNNEQFF

abundance: NA
v_gene: TRBV4-3
len: 18
d_gene: TRBD2
j_gene: TRBJ2-7
CDR3nt: TGCGCCAGCAGCCAAGACGCTAGCGGGGGGGCCGGCTCCTACGAGCAGTACTTC
CDR3aa: CASSQDASGGAGSYEQYF

abundance: NA
v_gene: TRBV27
len: 14
d_gene: TRBD1
j_gene: TRBJ2-7
CDR3nt: TGTGCCAGCAGGCGCACAGGGGTTCCCTACGAGCAGTACTTC
CDR3aa: CASRRTGVPYEQYF

abundance: once
v_gene: TRBV7-8
len: 15
d_gene: NA
j_gene: TRBJ2-2
CDR3nt: TGTGCCAGCAGCTACGACGGCAGAAACACCGGGGAGCTGTTTTTT
CDR3aa: CASSYDGRNTGELFF

abundance: NA
v_gene: TRBV5-1
len: 15
d_gene: TRBD1
j_gene: TRBJ2-4
CDR3nt: TGCGCCAGCAGCTTGGAAGGCAGGGGGTACAGCATTCAGTACTTC
CDR3aa: CASSLEGRGYSIQYF

abundance: NA
v_gene: TRBV6-1
len: 14
d_gene: NA
j_gene: TRBJ1-2
CDR3nt: TGTGCCAGCAGTCCGGGACCTCTCCGCTATGGCTACACCTTC
CDR3aa: CASSPGPLRYGYTF

abundance: NA
v_gene: TRBV29-1
len: 12
d_gene: TRBD2
j_gene: TRBJ2-5
CDR3nt: TGCAGCGTTTTAGCGGGAGGAGAGACCCAGTACTTC
CDR3aa: CSVLAGGETQYF

abundance: few
v_gene: TRBV7-6
len: 15
d_gene: NA
j_gene: TRBJ1-3
CDR3nt: TGTGCCAGCAGCTTAGATCCAGGCTCTGGAAACACCATATATTTT
CDR3aa: CASSLDPGSGNTIYF

abundance: NA
v_gene: TRBV6-5
len: 13
d_gene: NA
j_gene: TRBJ2-3
CDR3nt: TGTGCCAGCAGTTTGGGGGGGCCAGATACGCAGTATTTT
CDR3aa: CASSLGGPDTQYF